This TCR beta chain was recorded in a study of shared clonotypes between healthy human individuals. This CDR3 contains 16 residues. In germline, CDR1 is SGHDT, CDR2 YYEEEE. V shed 1 base and J 3 bases; nucleotides not matched to a gene: 4. The table came from immunoSEQ multiplex PCR; TCRdb's copy has only in-frame clones and leaves some out. Here the sample spans around 1,000,000 clones, around 77% being singletons. The rearrangement links TRBV5-6 to TRBJ2-2, with 9 bases identical to TRBD1. Sequenced input: memory CD4+ T cells from PBMCs. Subset noted: CD45RA-negative fraction. The clonotype originates from a man aged 18 to 35 in good health. Some clones in this sample may be carry-over from other donors' samples. Here the CDR3 DNA reads TGTGCCAGCAGCTTGTTACAGGGGGCCTACACCGGGGAGCTGTTTTTT. This codes for CASSLLQGAYTGELFF.